The subject of this entry is one T cell receptor (beta chain). Its antigen remains unidentified. This record belongs to a study of cytomegalovirus exposure and HLA in healthy donors. Study-level points and caveats: Analysis performed later found 16,951 TCR beta sequences associated with HLA alleles at 0.05 false discovery rate. Relative to equally common others, HLA-associated TCR beta chains showed greater clonal expansion in a later analysis.

The junction had 7 bases not matched to a gene; V was cut back by 2 bases and J by 5 bases. Per the germline V gene, CDR1 is ENHRY and CDR2 is SYGVKD. The CDR3 runs 16 residues. The study ran its PCR with 60 Vbeta and 13 Jbeta primers. Only in-frame clones appear in the TCRdb table, and some are missing; sequencing was by immunoSEQ multiplex PCR. The sample carries approximately 89,000 clones, under 75% recorded once. The source material was PBMCs. V and J are TRBV10-3 and TRBJ2-3, with 10 nucleotides matching TRBD1. This TCR was sampled from a female donor in good health and CMV-seronegative. The CDR3 region has the DNA TGTGCCATCAGTGAGCCACGGACAGGGGGAAAAGATACGCAGTATTTT. This sequence encodes CAISEPRTGGKDTQYF.